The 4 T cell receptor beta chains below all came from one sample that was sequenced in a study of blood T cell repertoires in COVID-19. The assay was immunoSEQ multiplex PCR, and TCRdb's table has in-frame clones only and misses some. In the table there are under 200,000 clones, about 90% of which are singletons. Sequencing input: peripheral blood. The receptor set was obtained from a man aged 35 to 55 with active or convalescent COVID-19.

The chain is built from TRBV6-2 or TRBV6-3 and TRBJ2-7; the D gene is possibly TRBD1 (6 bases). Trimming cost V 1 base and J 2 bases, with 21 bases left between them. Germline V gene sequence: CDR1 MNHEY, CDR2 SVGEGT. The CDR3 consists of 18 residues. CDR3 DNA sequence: TGTGCCAGCAGTTACTTGAACCCCTCAGGGGCCTTTCCCTACGAGCAGTACTTC. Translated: CASSYLNPSGAFPYEQYF.

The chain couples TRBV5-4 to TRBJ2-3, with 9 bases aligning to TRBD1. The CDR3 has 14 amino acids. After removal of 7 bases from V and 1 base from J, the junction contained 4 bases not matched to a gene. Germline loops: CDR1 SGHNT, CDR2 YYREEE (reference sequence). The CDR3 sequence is CASLRDRGTDTQYF. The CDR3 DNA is TGTGCCAGCCTACGGGACAGGGGCACAGATACGCAGTATTTT. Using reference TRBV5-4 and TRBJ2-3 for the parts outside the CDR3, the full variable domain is ETGVTQSPTHLIKTRGQQVTLRCSSQSGHNTVSWYQQALGQGPQFIFQYYREEENGRGNFPPRFSGLQFPNYSSELNVNALELDDSALYLCASLRDRGTDTQYFGPGTRLTVL.

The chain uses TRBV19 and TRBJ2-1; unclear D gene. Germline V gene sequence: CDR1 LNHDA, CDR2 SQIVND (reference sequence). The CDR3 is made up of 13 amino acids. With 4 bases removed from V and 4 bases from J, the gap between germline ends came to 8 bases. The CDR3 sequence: CASSTTRYNEQFF. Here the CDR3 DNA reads TGTGCCAGTAGTACGACCAGGTACAATGAGCAGTTCTTC.

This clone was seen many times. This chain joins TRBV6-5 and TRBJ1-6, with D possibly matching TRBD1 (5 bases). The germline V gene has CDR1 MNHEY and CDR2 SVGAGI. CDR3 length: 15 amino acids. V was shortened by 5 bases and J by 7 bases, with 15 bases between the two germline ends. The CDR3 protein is CASSLDGGTNSPLHF. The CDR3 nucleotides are TGTGCCAGCAGTCTTGACGGGGGTACCAATTCACCCCTCCACTTT.